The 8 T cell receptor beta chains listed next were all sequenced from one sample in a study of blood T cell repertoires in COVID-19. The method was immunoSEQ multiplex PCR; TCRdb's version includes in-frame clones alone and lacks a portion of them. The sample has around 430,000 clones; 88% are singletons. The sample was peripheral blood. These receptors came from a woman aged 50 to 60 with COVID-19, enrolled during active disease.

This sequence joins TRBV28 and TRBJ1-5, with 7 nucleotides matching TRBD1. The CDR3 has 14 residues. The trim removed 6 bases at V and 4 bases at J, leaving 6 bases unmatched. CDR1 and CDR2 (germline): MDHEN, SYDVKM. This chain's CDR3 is CASRSTGENQPQHF. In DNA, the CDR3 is TGTGCCAGCAGGTCAACAGGGGAAAATCAGCCCCAGCATTTT.

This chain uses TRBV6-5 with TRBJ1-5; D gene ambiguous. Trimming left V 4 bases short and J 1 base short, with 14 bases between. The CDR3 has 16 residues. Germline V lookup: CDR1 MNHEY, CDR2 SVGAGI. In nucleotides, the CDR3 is TGTGCCAGCAGTTCGAGGGAGTTTGGGAGCAATCAGCCCCAGCATTTT. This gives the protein CASSSREFGSNQPQHF.

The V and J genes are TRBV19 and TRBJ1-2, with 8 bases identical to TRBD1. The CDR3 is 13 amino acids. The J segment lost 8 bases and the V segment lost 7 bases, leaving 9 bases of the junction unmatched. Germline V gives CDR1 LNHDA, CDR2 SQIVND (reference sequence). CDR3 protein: CASNEDRAEGYTF. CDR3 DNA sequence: TGTGCCAGTAACGAGGACAGGGCGGAAGGCTACACCTTC.

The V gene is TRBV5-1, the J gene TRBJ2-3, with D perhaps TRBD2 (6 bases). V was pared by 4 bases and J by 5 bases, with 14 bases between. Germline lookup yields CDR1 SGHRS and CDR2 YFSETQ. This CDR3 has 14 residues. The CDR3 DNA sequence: TGCGCCAGCAGCCCTCGGTCGGGGGTAGATACGCAGTATTTT. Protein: CASSPRSGVDTQYF.

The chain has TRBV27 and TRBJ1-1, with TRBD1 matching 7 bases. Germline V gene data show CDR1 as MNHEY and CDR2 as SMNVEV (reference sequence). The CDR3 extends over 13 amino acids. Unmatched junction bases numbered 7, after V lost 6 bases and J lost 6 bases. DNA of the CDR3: TGTGCCAGCAGCTTGACAGGGAGGCCTGAAGCTTTCTTT. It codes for CASSLTGRPEAFF.

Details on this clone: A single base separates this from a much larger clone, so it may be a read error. The CDR3 loop is CASSLQENTEAFF. DNA of the CDR3: TGTGCCAGCAGTTTACAGGAGAACACTGAAGCTTTCTTT. V and J are TRBV28 and TRBJ1-1; D not certain. Germline CDR1 and CDR2: MDHEN and SYDVKM. The CDR3 is 13 amino acids. V lost 2 bases and J lost 1, with 5 bases in between.

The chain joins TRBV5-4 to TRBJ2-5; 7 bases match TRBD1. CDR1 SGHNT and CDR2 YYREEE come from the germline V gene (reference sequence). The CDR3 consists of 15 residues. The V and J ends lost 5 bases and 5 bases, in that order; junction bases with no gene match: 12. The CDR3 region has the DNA TGTGCCAGCAGACCCGGATTGACAGGGTGGGAGACCCAGTACTTC. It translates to CASRPGLTGWETQYF.

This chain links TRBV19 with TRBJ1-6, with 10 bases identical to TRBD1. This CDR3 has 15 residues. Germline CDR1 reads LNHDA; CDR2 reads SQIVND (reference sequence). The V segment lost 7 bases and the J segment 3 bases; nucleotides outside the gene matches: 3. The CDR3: CASKGTGVYNSPLHF. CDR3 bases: TGTGCCAGTAAGGGGACAGGGGTCTATAATTCACCCCTCCACTTT.